This T cell receptor (beta chain) emerged from a study of T cell repertoires in cytomegalovirus infection. Whole-study context: Matching HLA type, along with CMV infection, was indicated by public TCR beta signatures.

TCRdb processed the reads anew with MiXCR; each CDR3 protein has one entry. The sample has 300,000 to 400,000 distinct CDR3 sequences, almost 30% seen once. Of note for this clonotype: Antigen: not known.

Study-wide results and limits: In two of eight donors, the top clonotype was HLA-C-restricted CMV-specific.

Germline V gene data show CDR1 as MGHRA and CDR2 as YSYEKL. Trimming took 4 bases from V and 4 from J; bases not matched to a gene: 8. The CDR3 loop spans 16 amino acids. This chain links TRBV4-1 with TRBJ2-1; 9 bases fit TRBD2. The starting material was cultured PBMCs, obtained from culture after CMV antigen stimulation. The receptor comes from a human donor in good health (CMV status not recorded). Some clones in this sample may be carry-over from other donors' samples. In DNA form, the CDR3 reads TGCGCCAGCAGCCTACCCGGGACTAGCAAATACAATGAGCAGTTCTTC. It specifies CASSLPGTSKYNEQFF.